This is a list of T cell receptor beta chains from one sample in a study of prognosis after radiotherapy for stage I lung cancer. One entry per CDR3 protein, called by TCRdb with MiXCR from the multiplex PCR reads. The data hold 15,000 or so distinct CDR3 sequences, with approximately 28% observed a single time. The starting material was PBMCs, obtained before or after stereotactic body radiation therapy (not recorded which). These receptors were taken from a donor at least 50 years old with non-small cell lung cancer. CDR3s include the opening cysteine and the closing phenylalanine or tryptophan. The D gene is left open where the match is weak. The size field is filled for only some rows; it gives once, few, many or a size class.

v_gene: TRBV28
d_gene: NA
abundance: many
j_gene: TRBJ1-1
CDR3aa: CASSVEILNTEAFF
CDR3nt: TGTGCCAGCAGTGTGGAGATTTTGAACACTGAAGCTTTCTTT

v_gene: TRBV30
d_gene: NA
abundance: many
j_gene: TRBJ2-1
CDR3aa: CAWSTKTSISYNEQFF
CDR3nt: TGTGCCTGGAGTACCAAGACTAGTATCTCCTACAATGAGCAGTTCTTC

v_gene: TRBV6-1
d_gene: TRBD2
abundance: medium-sized
j_gene: TRBJ2-3
CDR3aa: CASRETSGINTQYF
CDR3nt: TGTGCCAGCAGGGAGACTAGCGGGATAAATACGCAGTATTTT

v_gene: TRBV29-1
d_gene: NA
abundance: many
j_gene: TRBJ2-1
CDR3aa: CSVEETGSYNEQFF
CDR3nt: TGCAGCGTTGAAGAAACAGGATCCTACAATGAGCAGTTCTTC

v_gene: TRBV5-8
d_gene: NA
abundance: many
j_gene: TRBJ2-1
CDR3aa: CASSLVWQTRSYNEQFF
CDR3nt: TGTGCCAGCAGCTTGGTATGGCAGACTAGGTCTTACAATGAGCAGTTCTTC

v_gene: TRBV6-5
d_gene: TRBD2
abundance: NA
j_gene: TRBJ2-2
CDR3aa: CVSSYSAVGTSVTGELFF
CDR3nt: TGTGTCAGCAGTTACTCAGCAGTGGGGACTAGCGTCACCGGGGAGCTGTTTTTT

v_gene: TRBV7-8
d_gene: NA
abundance: many
j_gene: TRBJ2-2
CDR3aa: CASSFRGSANTGELFF
CDR3nt: TGTGCCAGCAGCTTTAGGGGGAGCGCGAACACCGGGGAGCTGTTTTTT

v_gene: TRBV5-1
d_gene: TRBD2
abundance: many
j_gene: TRBJ2-1
CDR3aa: CASSLVADGLAGRKQFF
CDR3nt: TGCGCCAGCAGCTTGGTCGCTGATGGGCTAGCGGGACGAAAGCAGTTCTTC

v_gene: TRBV10-3
d_gene: NA
abundance: many
j_gene: TRBJ2-1
CDR3aa: CAISADSGRNEQFF
CDR3nt: TGTGCCATCAGTGCTGACAGTGGTCGCAATGAGCAGTTCTTC

v_gene: TRBV5-1
d_gene: NA
abundance: many
j_gene: TRBJ2-7
CDR3aa: CASRLVDSSYEQYF
CDR3nt: TGCGCCAGCAGATTGGTGGACAGTTCCTACGAGCAGTACTTC

v_gene: TRBV27
d_gene: NA
abundance: NA
j_gene: TRBJ2-7
CDR3aa: CASILLRGAGVYERYF
CDR3nt: TGTGCCAGCATCCTCCTCAGGGGTGCGGGGGTTTACGAGCGGTACTTT

v_gene: TRBV12-3/TRBV12-4
d_gene: NA
abundance: few
j_gene: TRBJ2-1
CDR3aa: CASRPGDGVRRQFF
CDR3nt: TGTGCCAGCAGGCCAGGAGACGGGGTAAGGCGGCAGTTCTTC

v_gene: TRBV7-2
d_gene: NA
abundance: NA
j_gene: TRBJ2-7
CDR3aa: CASSLGVHTSYEQYF
CDR3nt: TGTGCCAGCAGCTTAGGGGTACATACGTCCTACGAGCAGTACTTC

v_gene: TRBV19
d_gene: NA
abundance: many
j_gene: TRBJ2-2
CDR3aa: CASSISGTAANTGELFF
CDR3nt: TGTGCCAGTAGTATTAGCGGGACAGCGGCGAACACCGGGGAGCTGTTTTTT

v_gene: TRBV5-6
d_gene: NA
abundance: many
j_gene: TRBJ1-1
CDR3aa: CASSLRDTGMNTEAFF
CDR3nt: TGTGCCAGCAGCTTGCGTGATACGGGGATGAACACTGAAGCTTTCTTT

v_gene: TRBV20-1
d_gene: NA
abundance: many
j_gene: TRBJ1-2
CDR3aa: CSASVGASYGYTF
CDR3nt: TGCAGTGCTAGTGTGGGGGCTTCCTATGGCTACACCTTC

v_gene: TRBV27
d_gene: NA
abundance: NA
j_gene: TRBJ1-2
CDR3aa: CASRSSGAAGDGYTF
CDR3nt: TGTGCCAGCAGGTCCTCAGGGGCGGCAGGAGATGGCTACACCTTC

v_gene: TRBV6-9
d_gene: TRBD2
abundance: NA
j_gene: TRBJ2-3
CDR3aa: CASSYPRASGRFGHRYAVF
CDR3nt: TGTGCCAGCAGTTACCCTCGGGCTAGCGGGAGGTTTGGGCACAGATACGCAGTATTT

v_gene: TRBV5-1
d_gene: TRBD2
abundance: NA
j_gene: TRBJ2-3
CDR3aa: CASSMTSGYTDTQYF
CDR3nt: TGCGCCAGCAGCATGACTAGCGGATACACAGATACGCAGTATTTT

v_gene: TRBV7-2
d_gene: TRBD2
abundance: many
j_gene: TRBJ2-1
CDR3aa: CASSGTTYNEQFF
CDR3nt: TGTGCCAGCAGTGGGACTACCTACAATGAGCAGTTCTTC

v_gene: TRBV29-1
d_gene: TRBD2
abundance: many
j_gene: TRBJ2-2
CDR3aa: CSARGLAENTGELFF
CDR3nt: TGCAGCGCCCGCGGACTAGCGGAAAACACCGGGGAGCTGTTTTTT

v_gene: TRBV10-3
d_gene: TRBD1
abundance: many
j_gene: TRBJ1-1
CDR3aa: CAISSDRKNTEAFF
CDR3nt: TGTGCCATCAGTTCGGACAGGAAGAACACTGAAGCTTTCTTT

v_gene: TRBV20-1
d_gene: TRBD2
abundance: NA
j_gene: TRBJ2-2
CDR3aa: CSARVLLAGSGELFF
CDR3nt: TGCAGTGCTAGAGTGTTACTAGCGGGAAGCGGGGAGCTGTTTTTT

v_gene: TRBV7-6
d_gene: TRBD2
abundance: many
j_gene: TRBJ2-3
CDR3aa: CASSDPSGSTDTQYF
CDR3nt: TGTGCCAGCAGCGACCCTAGCGGAAGCACAGATACGCAGTATTTT

v_gene: TRBV5-1
d_gene: NA
abundance: many
j_gene: TRBJ2-7
CDR3aa: CASSLDFGRVLEQYF
CDR3nt: TGCGCCAGCAGCCTCGATTTTGGACGGGTCTTAGAGCAGTACTTC

v_gene: TRBV6-1
d_gene: TRBD1
abundance: NA
j_gene: TRBJ1-5
CDR3aa: CASSGDSQNQPKHF
CDR3nt: TGTGCCAGCAGTGGGGACAGCCAAAATCAGCCAAAGCATTTT

v_gene: TRBV3-1
d_gene: NA
abundance: many
j_gene: TRBJ2-2
CDR3aa: CASSHSGQYTGELFF
CDR3nt: TGTGCCAGCAGCCACTCCGGACAGTACACCGGGGAGCTGTTTTTT

v_gene: TRBV19
d_gene: NA
abundance: many
j_gene: TRBJ1-2
CDR3aa: CASSIGGNYGYTF
CDR3nt: TGTGCCAGTAGTATTGGCGGTAACTATGGCTACACCTTC

v_gene: TRBV15
d_gene: TRBD1
abundance: NA
j_gene: TRBJ2-3
CDR3aa: CATRRDRADTQYF
CDR3nt: TGTGCCACCAGGCGGGACAGGGCAGATACGCAGTATTTT

v_gene: TRBV6-1
d_gene: NA
abundance: many
j_gene: TRBJ2-5
CDR3aa: CASSTLGTGETQYF
CDR3nt: TGTGCCAGCAGCACCCTAGGGACCGGAGAGACCCAGTACTTC

v_gene: TRBV16
d_gene: NA
abundance: many
j_gene: TRBJ2-7
CDR3aa: CASSQNRGEQYF
CDR3nt: TGTGCCAGCAGCCAAAACAGAGGCGAGCAGTACTTC

v_gene: TRBV30
d_gene: NA
abundance: NA
j_gene: TRBJ2-3
CDR3aa: CGWNVVSDTQYF
CDR3nt: TGTGGCTGGAATGTGGTTAGCGACACGCAGTATTTT

v_gene: TRBV11-2
d_gene: NA
abundance: many
j_gene: TRBJ2-2
CDR3aa: CASSLDLPPNTGELFF
CDR3nt: TGTGCCAGCAGCTTAGATCTACCCCCGAACACCGGGGAGCTGTTTTTT

v_gene: TRBV2
d_gene: NA
abundance: many
j_gene: TRBJ2-6
CDR3aa: CASTWDGTSGANVLTF
CDR3nt: TGTGCCAGCACGTGGGACGGAACCTCTGGGGCCAACGTCCTGACTTTC

v_gene: TRBV7-2
d_gene: TRBD1
abundance: many
j_gene: TRBJ1-2
CDR3aa: CASSLARRSMRGRLSGYTF
CDR3nt: TGTGCCAGCAGCTTAGCGAGGCGTAGCATGAGGGGGCGTCTTTCTGGCTACACCTTC

v_gene: TRBV6-1
d_gene: TRBD2
abundance: NA
j_gene: TRBJ2-1
CDR3aa: CASSPSGISYNEQFF
CDR3nt: TGTGCCAGCAGCCCCAGCGGGATCTCCTACAATGAGCAGTTCTTC

v_gene: TRBV20-1
d_gene: NA
abundance: many
j_gene: TRBJ1-1
CDR3aa: CSAPREGRNTEAFF
CDR3nt: TGCAGTGCTCCGAGGGAGGGTCGGAACACTGAAGCTTTCTTT

v_gene: TRBV15
d_gene: TRBD1
abundance: many
j_gene: TRBJ2-5
CDR3aa: CATSVAGTGAETQYF
CDR3nt: TGTGCCACCAGCGTCGCCGGGACAGGGGCTGAGACCCAGTACTTC

v_gene: TRBV27
d_gene: TRBD1
abundance: few
j_gene: TRBJ1-6
CDR3aa: CASSSLTGSGSSYNSPLHF
CDR3nt: TGTGCCAGCAGTTCGCTGACAGGGAGTGGAAGCTCCTATAATTCACCCCTCCACTTT

v_gene: TRBV7-8
d_gene: TRBD2
abundance: many
j_gene: TRBJ2-1
CDR3aa: CASSLRLASLNEQFF
CDR3nt: TGTGCCAGCAGCTTAAGACTAGCATCCCTCAATGAGCAGTTCTTC